This T cell receptor (beta chain) was sequenced during a study of fetal regulatory T cell absence and autoimmunity. Looking at the study overall: IPEX patients had exocrine pancreas autoimmunity without clinical diabetes. General study points: Antigen-driven pancreatic autoimmunity before birth in IPEX was inferred from oligoclonal enrichment. Some top pancreas TCR clones were over 95-fold enriched versus cord blood.

As concerns this clone: Its antigen is still unknown.

TCRdb keeps only in-frame clones here, not all; method: immunoSEQ multiplex PCR. The data contain some 50,000 clones, roughly 83% of them singletons. The V gene's germline CDR1 is SGHRS and CDR2 YFSETQ. The germline V and J ends were trimmed by 0 bases and 0 bases, with 1 base remaining between them. The CDR3 runs 14 residues. The J gene is TRBJ2-6, the V gene TRBV5-1; D gene unclear. This clonotype was sampled from a newborn boy with IPEX syndrome. Sequencing input: cord blood. The CDR3: CASSLGSGANVLTF. The CDR3 nucleotides read TGCGCCAGCAGCTTGGGCTCTGGGGCCAACGTCCTGACTTTC.